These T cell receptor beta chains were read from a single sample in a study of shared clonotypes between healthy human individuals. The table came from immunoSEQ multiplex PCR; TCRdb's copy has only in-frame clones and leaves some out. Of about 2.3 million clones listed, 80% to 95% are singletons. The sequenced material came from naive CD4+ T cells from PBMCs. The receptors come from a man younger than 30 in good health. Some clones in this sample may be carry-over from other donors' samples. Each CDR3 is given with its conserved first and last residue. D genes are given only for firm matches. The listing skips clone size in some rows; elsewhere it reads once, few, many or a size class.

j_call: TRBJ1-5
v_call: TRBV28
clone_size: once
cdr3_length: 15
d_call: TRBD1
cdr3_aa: CASSFPGTVNQPQHF
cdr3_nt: TGTGCCAGCAGTTTCCCCGGGACAGTCAATCAGCCCCAGCATTTT

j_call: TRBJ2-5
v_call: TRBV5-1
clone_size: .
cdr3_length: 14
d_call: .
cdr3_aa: CASSSGQSQETQYF
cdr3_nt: TGCGCCAGCAGCTCAGGACAGAGCCAAGAGACCCAGTACTTC

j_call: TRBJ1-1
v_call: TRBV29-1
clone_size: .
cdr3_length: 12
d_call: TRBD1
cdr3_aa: CSVSGGGGEAFF
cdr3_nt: TGCAGCGTTTCAGGGGGCGGAGGTGAAGCTTTCTTT

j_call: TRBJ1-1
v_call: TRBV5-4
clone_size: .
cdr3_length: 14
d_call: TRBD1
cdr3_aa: CASSLRTGGTEAFF
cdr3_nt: TGTGCCAGCAGTCTTAGGACAGGGGGCACTGAAGCTTTCTTT

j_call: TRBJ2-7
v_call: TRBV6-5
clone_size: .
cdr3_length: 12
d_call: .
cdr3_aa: CASWQGPHEQYF
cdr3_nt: TGTGCCAGTTGGCAGGGGCCCCACGAGCAGTACTTC

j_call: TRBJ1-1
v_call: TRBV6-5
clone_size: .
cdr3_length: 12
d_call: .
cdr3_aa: CASSRTGSEAFF
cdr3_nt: TGTGCCAGCAGTCGAACTGGGTCTGAAGCTTTCTTT

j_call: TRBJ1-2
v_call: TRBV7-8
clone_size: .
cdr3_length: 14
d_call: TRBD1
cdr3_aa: CASSYRDRGYGYTF
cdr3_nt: TGTGCCAGCAGCTACCGGGACAGGGGGTATGGCTACACCTTC

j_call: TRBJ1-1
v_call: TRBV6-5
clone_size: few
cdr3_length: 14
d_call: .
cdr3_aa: CASSYSTMNTEAFF
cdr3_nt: TGTGCCAGCAGTTACTCTACCATGAACACTGAAGCTTTCTTT

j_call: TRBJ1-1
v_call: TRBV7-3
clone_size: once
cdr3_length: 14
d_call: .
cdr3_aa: CASSLTGGLTEAFF
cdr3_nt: TGTGCCAGCAGCTTAACGGGGGGACTTACTGAAGCTTTCTTT

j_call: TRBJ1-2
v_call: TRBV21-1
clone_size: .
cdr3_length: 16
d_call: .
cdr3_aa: CASSKVEDEAAYGYTF
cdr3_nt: TGTGCCAGCAGCAAGGTTGAGGATGAGGCGGCTTATGGCTACACCTTC

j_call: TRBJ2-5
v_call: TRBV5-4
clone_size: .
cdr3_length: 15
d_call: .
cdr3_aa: CASSFVGGFLETQYF
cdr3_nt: TGTGCCAGCAGCTTTGTAGGGGGATTTTTAGAGACCCAGTACTTC

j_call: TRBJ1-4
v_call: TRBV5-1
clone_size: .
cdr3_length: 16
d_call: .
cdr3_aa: CASSLNRGGDNEKLFF
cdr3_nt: TGCGCCAGCAGCTTAAACCGAGGGGGGGATAATGAAAAACTGTTTTTT

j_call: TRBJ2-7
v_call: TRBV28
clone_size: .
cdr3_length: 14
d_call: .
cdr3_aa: CASSFYRGVYEQYF
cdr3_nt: TGTGCCAGCAGTTTTTATAGGGGGGTGTACGAGCAGTACTTC

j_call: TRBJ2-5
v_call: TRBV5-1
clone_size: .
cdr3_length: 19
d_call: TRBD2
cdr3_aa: CASSSSGTSGRAVAETQYF
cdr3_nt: TGCGCCAGCAGCTCCTCCGGGACTAGCGGGAGGGCCGTCGCGGAGACCCAGTACTTC

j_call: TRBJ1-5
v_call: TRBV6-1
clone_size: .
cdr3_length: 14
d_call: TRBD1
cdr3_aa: CASSDRGGEEPQHF
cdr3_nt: TGTGCCAGCAGTGACAGGGGGGGAGAGGAGCCCCAGCATTTT

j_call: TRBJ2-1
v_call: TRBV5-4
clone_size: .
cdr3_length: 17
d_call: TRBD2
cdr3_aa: CASSPPLGLAGEGEQFF
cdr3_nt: TGTGCCAGCAGCCCTCCCCTGGGACTAGCGGGAGAGGGTGAGCAGTTCTTC

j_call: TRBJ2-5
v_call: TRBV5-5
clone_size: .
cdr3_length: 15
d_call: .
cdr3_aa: CASSLLPGLGETQYF
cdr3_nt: TGTGCCAGCAGCTTGCTCCCTGGACTCGGGGAGACCCAGTACTTC

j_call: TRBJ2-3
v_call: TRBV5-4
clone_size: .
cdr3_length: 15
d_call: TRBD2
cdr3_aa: CASSLSGRATDTQYF
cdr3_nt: TGTGCCAGCAGCTTGTCCGGGAGGGCGACAGATACGCAGTATTTT

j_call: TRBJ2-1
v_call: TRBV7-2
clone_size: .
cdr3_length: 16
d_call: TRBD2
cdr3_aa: CASSSPRAGYYNEQFF
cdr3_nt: TGTGCCAGCAGCTCGCCTCGAGCGGGGTACTACAATGAGCAGTTCTTC

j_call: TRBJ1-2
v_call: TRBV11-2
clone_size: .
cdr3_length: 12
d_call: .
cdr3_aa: CASSYRDVAYTF
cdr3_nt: TGTGCCAGCAGCTACCGGGACGTTGCTTACACCTTC

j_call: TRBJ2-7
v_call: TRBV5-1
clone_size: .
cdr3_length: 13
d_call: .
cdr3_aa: CASGVRGDYEQYF
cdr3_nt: TGCGCCAGCGGTGTCAGGGGTGACTACGAGCAGTACTTC

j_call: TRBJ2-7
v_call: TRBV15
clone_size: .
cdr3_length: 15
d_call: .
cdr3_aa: CATSSRTGGRDEQYF
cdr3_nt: TGTGCCACCAGCTCTCGGACTGGGGGGCGCGACGAGCAGTACTTC

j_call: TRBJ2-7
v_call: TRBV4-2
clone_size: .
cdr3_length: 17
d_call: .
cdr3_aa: CASSPGAADSRGNEQYF
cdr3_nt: TGTGCCAGCAGCCCCGGTGCGGCGGACTCCCGAGGGAACGAGCAGTACTTC

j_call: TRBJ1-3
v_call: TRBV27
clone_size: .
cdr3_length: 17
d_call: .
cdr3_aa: CASRSSIGNPSGNTIYF
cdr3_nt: TGTGCCAGCAGAAGTAGCATTGGGAATCCCTCTGGAAACACCATATATTTT

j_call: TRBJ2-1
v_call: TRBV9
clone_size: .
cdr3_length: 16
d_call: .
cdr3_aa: CASSVDERSSYNEQFF
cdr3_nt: TGTGCCAGCAGCGTAGATGAGCGCAGCTCCTACAATGAGCAGTTCTTC

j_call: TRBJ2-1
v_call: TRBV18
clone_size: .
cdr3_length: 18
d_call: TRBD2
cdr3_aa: CASSPLLLAGGPNNEQFF
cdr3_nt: TGTGCCAGCTCACCCCTGCTACTAGCGGGAGGGCCGAACAATGAGCAGTTCTTC

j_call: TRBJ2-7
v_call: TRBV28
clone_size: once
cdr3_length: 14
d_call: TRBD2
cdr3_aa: CASSFTSGVYEQYF
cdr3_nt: TGTGCCAGCAGTTTCACTAGCGGGGTCTACGAGCAGTACTTC

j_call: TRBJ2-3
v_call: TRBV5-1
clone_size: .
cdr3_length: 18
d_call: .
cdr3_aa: CASSLARTASGGTDTQYF
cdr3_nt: TGCGCCAGCAGCTTGGCCAGGACGGCGTCCGGGGGCACAGATACGCAGTATTTT

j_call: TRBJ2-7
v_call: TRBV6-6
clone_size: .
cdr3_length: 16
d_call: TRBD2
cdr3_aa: CASSTQGLAYSYEQYF
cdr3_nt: TGTGCCAGCAGTACCCAGGGACTAGCGTACTCCTACGAGCAGTACTTC

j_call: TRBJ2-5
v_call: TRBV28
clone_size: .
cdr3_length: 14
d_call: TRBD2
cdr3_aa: CASSYGTKPWAQYF
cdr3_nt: TGTGCCAGCAGTTACGGGACTAAGCCGTGGGCCCAGTACTTC

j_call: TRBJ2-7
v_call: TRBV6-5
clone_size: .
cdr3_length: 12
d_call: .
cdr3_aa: CASSLNHYEQYF
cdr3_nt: TGTGCCAGCAGCCTGAACCACTACGAGCAGTACTTC

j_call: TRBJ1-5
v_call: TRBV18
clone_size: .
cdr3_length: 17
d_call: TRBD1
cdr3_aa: CASSDGQGIYSNQPQHF
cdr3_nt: TGTGCCAGCTCAGACGGACAGGGAATATATAGCAATCAGCCCCAGCATTTT

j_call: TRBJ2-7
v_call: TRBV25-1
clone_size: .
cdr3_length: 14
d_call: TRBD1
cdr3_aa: CASSRQGASYEQYF
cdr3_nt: TGTGCCAGCAGTCGACAGGGGGCATCCTACGAGCAGTACTTC

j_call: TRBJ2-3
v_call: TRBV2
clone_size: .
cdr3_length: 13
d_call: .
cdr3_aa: CARKAGTTDTQYF
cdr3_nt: TGTGCCAGAAAGGCCGGGACTACAGATACGCAGTATTTT

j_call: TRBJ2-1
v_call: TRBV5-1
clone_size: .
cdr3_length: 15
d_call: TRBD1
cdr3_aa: CASSLEDRAYNEQFF
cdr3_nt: TGCGCCAGCAGCTTGGAAGACAGGGCCTACAATGAGCAGTTCTTC

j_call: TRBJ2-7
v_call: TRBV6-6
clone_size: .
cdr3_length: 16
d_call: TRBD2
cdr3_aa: CASSYSGLTNSYEQYF
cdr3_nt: TGTGCCAGCAGTTACTCGGGACTAACAAACTCCTACGAGCAGTACTTC

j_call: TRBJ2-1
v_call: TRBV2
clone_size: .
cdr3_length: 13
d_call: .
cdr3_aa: CASSLDRYNEQFF
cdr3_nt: TGTGCCAGCAGTTTAGACCGATACAATGAGCAGTTCTTC

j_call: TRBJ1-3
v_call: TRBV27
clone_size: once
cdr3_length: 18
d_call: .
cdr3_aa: CASISEKLKRRSGNTIYF
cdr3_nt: TGTGCCAGCATCTCGGAGAAACTAAAGCGACGCTCTGGAAACACCATATATTTT

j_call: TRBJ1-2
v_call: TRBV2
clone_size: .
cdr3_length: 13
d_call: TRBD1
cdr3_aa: CASVGQGYYGYTF
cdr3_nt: TGTGCCAGCGTCGGACAGGGTTACTATGGCTACACCTTC

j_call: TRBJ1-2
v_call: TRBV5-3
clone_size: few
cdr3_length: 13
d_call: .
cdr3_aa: CARSLPGLYGYTF
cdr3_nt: TGTGCCAGAAGCCTCCCCGGGCTCTATGGCTACACCTTC

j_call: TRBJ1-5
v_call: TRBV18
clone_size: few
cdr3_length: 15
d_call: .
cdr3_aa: CASSYGADSNQPQHF
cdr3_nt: TGTGCCAGCTCCTACGGGGCAGATAGCAATCAGCCCCAGCATTTT

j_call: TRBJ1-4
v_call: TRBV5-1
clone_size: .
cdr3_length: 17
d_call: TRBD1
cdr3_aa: CASSLTGALATNEKLFF
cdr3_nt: TGCGCCAGCAGCCTAACAGGGGCTCTGGCAACTAATGAAAAACTGTTTTTT

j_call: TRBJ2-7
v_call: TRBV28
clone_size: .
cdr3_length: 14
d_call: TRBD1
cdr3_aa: CASSLGQSYVEQYF
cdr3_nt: TGTGCCAGCAGTTTGGGACAGTCCTACGTCGAGCAGTACTTC

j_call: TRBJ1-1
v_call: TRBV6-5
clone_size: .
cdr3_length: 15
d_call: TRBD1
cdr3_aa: CASSFRTGARTEAFF
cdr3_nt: TGTGCCAGCAGTTTCAGGACAGGGGCTCGCACTGAAGCTTTCTTT

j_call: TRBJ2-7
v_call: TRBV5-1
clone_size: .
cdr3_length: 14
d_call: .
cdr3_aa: CASSSYPGYYEQYF
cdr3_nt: TGCGCCAGCAGCTCCTACCCAGGGTACTACGAGCAGTACTTC

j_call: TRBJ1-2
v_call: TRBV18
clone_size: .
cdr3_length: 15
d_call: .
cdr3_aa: CASSPGMTEVGGYTF
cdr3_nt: TGTGCCAGCTCACCGGGAATGACAGAAGTAGGTGGCTACACCTTC

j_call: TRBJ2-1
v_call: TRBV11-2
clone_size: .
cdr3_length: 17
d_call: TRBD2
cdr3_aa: CASSPYDRTSGNKEEFF
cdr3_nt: TGTGCCAGCAGCCCATACGACCGGACTAGCGGAAACAAGGAGGAGTTCTTC

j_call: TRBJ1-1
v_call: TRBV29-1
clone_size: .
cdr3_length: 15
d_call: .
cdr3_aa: CSVVFRGYMNTEAFF
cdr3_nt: TGCAGCGTTGTATTCCGGGGATACATGAACACTGAAGCTTTCTTT

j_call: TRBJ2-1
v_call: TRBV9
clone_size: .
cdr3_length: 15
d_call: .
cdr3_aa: CASSVDSRTIGEQFF
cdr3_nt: TGTGCCAGCAGCGTAGACAGCCGGACAATCGGTGAGCAGTTCTTC

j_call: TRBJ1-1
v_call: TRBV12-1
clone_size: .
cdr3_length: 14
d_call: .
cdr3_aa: CASSPQVTHTEAFF
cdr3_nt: TGTGCCAGCAGTCCACAGGTAACTCACACTGAAGCTTTCTTT

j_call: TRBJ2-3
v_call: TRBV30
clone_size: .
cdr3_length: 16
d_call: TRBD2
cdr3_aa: CAWSLGLAGVSDTQYF
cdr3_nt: TGTGCCTGGAGTCTCGGACTAGCGGGAGTTTCAGATACGCAGTATTTT

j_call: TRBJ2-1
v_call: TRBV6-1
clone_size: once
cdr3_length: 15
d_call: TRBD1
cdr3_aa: CASRGQGISYNEQFF
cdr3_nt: TGTGCCAGCAGGGGACAGGGGATTTCCTACAATGAGCAGTTCTTC

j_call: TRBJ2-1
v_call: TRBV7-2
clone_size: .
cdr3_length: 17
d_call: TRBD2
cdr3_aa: CASSSQITSGPYNEQFF
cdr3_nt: TGTGCCAGCAGCTCACAAATTACTAGCGGACCATACAATGAGCAGTTCTTC

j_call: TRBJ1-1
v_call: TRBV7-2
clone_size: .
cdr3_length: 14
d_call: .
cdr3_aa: CASSLKVGVTEAFF
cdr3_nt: TGTGCCAGCAGCCTAAAGGTGGGGGTTACTGAAGCTTTCTTT

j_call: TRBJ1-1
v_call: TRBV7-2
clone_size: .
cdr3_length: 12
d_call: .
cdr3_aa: CASSSTGTEAFF
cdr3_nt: TGTGCCAGCAGCTCCACCGGGACTGAAGCTTTCTTT

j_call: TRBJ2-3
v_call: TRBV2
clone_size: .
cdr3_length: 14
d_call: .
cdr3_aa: CASSVKGDGDTQYF
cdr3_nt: TGTGCCAGCAGTGTCAAGGGGGATGGAGATACGCAGTATTTT